Listed here are 17 T cell receptor beta chains from one sample, sequenced in a study of blood T cell repertoires in COVID-19. Method: immunoSEQ multiplex PCR; TCRdb's copy keeps in-frame clones and lacks some. The sample lists about 210,000 clones, roughly 81% occurring once. The sequenced sample consisted of peripheral blood. The receptor source for this set is a woman between 50 and 59 years old with active or convalescent COVID-19.

The chain couples TRBV2 to TRBJ2-1, with D possibly matching TRBD2 (5 bases). V was trimmed by 6 bases and J by 2 bases, leaving 11 bases between them. Germline lookup yields CDR1 SNHLY and CDR2 FYNNEI. The CDR3 contains 14 residues. CDR3 sequence (DNA): TGTGCCAGCAGGGGGAGCGCGGCCTACAATGAGCAGTTCTTC. It translates to CASRGSAAYNEQFF. Full variable domain (remainder filled in from reference TRBV2 and TRBJ2-1): EPEVTQTPSHQVTQMGQEVILRCVPISNHLYFYWYRQILGQKVEFLVSFYNNEISEKSEIFDDQFSVERPDGSNFTLKIRSTKLEDSAMYFCASRGSAAYNEQFFGPGTRLTVL.

The gene calls are TRBV7-2 and TRBJ2-1; 11 nucleotides match TRBD2. This CDR3 comprises 16 residues. V dropped 6 bases and J dropped 6; count of bases not matched to a gene: 10. CDR1 SGHTA and CDR2 FQGNSA come from the germline V gene. CDR3 amino acids: CASSRAGTSGINEQFF. CDR3 nucleotide sequence: TGTGCCAGCAGTCGCGCCGGGACTAGCGGCATCAATGAGCAGTTCTTC.

The rearrangement links TRBV19 to TRBJ1-5; the D gene is possibly TRBD1 (6 bases). Trimming cost V 1 base and J 5 bases, with 15 bases left between them. The length of the CDR3 is 16 residues. Germline V gene data show CDR1 as LNHDA and CDR2 as SQIVND (reference sequence). In nucleotides, the CDR3 is TGTGCCAGTAGTATAGTAACAGGGCATAGGGATCAGCCCCAGCATTTT. It yields the protein CASSIVTGHRDQPQHF. Using reference TRBV19 and TRBJ1-5 for the parts outside the CDR3, the full variable domain is DGGITQSPKYLFRKEGQNVTLSCEQNLNHDAMYWYRQDPGQGLRLIYYSQIVNDFQKGDIAEGYSVSREKKESFPLTVTSAQKNPTAFYLCASSIVTGHRDQPQHFGDGTRLSIL.

This chain connects TRBV28 to TRBJ2-1; TRBD1 might be the D (5 bases). The CDR3 runs 12 residues. V was shortened by 7 bases and J by 4 bases, with 8 bases between the two germline ends. Germline values: CDR1 MDHEN, CDR2 SYDVKM. This chain's CDR3 is CASIGDYNEQFF. Here the CDR3 DNA reads TGTGCCAGCATAGGGGATTACAATGAGCAGTTCTTC.

V and J are TRBV11-2 and TRBJ2-1; 11 positions match TRBD2. V shed 6 bases and J 6 bases; nucleotides not matched to a gene: 7. CDR1 and CDR2 from the germline V gene are SGHAT and FQNNGV. The CDR3 loop spans 15 amino acids. CDR3 region: CASSLGLAAVNEQFF. CDR3 DNA sequence: TGTGCCAGCAGTCTGGGACTAGCGGCAGTCAATGAGCAGTTCTTC.

This clone came up a few times. The chain links TRBV3-1 (or the pseudogene TRBV3-2) to TRBJ1-5; D ambiguous. Germline CDR1 LGHDT, CDR2 YNNKEL (reference sequence). Trimming took off 3 bases at V and 4 bases at J, with 7 bases between the two ends. The CDR3 is 13 amino acids. The DNA of the CDR3 is TGTGCCAGCAGCCAGTTGGAGAATCAGCCCCAGCATTTT. Protein product: CASSQLENQPQHF.

The chain uses TRBV18 and TRBJ2-3; 9 bases align to TRBD2. The CDR3 length is 14 residues. With V trimmed by 6 bases and J by 6 bases, 7 bases remained unmatched. CDR1 KGHSH and CDR2 LQKENI come from the germline V gene. The CDR3 sequence is CASSPSGAGDTQYF. The CDR3 DNA sequence: TGTGCCAGCTCGCCTAGCGGGGCTGGGGATACGCAGTATTTT.

The chain is built from TRBV6-4 and TRBJ2-4, with 7 nucleotides matching TRBD2. This CDR3 has 15 residues. Unmatched junction bases numbered 10, after V lost 4 bases and J lost 7 bases. Per the germline V gene, CDR1 is MRHNA and CDR2 is SNTAGT. Written as DNA, the CDR3 is TGTGCCAGCAGTGTGTCTAGCGGCCCCCAGAACATTCAGTACTTC. Translation: CASSVSSGPQNIQYF.

This clone was detected only a few times. The chain links TRBV14 to TRBJ1-6, with D possibly being TRBD1 (5 bases). The CDR3 spans 16 residues. Trimming left V 2 bases short and J 4 bases short, with 12 bases between. From germline, CDR1 is SGHDN and CDR2 FVKESK. Here the CDR3 reads CASSQLTGGYNSPLHF. In DNA, the CDR3 is TGTGCCAGCAGCCAACTCACGGGGGGTTATAATTCACCCCTCCACTTT. The full variable domain, rest sourced from reference TRBV14 and TRBJ1-6, is EAGVTQFPSHSVIEKGQTVTLRCDPISGHDNLYWYRRVMGKEIKFLLHFVKESKQDESGMPNNRFLAERTGGTYSTLKVQPAELEDSGVYFCASSQLTGGYNSPLHFGNGTRLTVT.

CDR3 sequence: CASSYSRQGIEKLFF. The CDR3 DNA is TGTGCCAGCAGTTACAGTCGGCAGGGGATTGAAAAACTGTTTTTT. The V and J genes are TRBV6-6 and TRBJ1-4, with D tentatively TRBD1 (6 bases). CDR1 and CDR2 from the germline V gene are MNHNY and SVGAGI (reference sequence). This CDR3 region has 15 residues. Trimming stripped 2 bases from V and 7 bases from J, with 14 bases between.

V and J are TRBV23-1 and TRBJ1-5; D is perhaps TRBD1 (5 bases). TRBV23-1 is treated as an ORF (open reading frame) with a function not yet certain. The CDR3 totals 17 residues. V was shortened by 4 bases and J by 0 bases, with 16 bases between the two germline ends. Written as DNA, the CDR3 is TGCGCCAGCAGTCGGGCGGGAGGGGAAAATAGCAATCAGCCCCAGCATTTT. Its protein is CASSRAGGENSNQPQHF.

This chain links TRBV3-1 (or the pseudogene TRBV3-2) with TRBJ2-1, with TRBD2 matching over 7 bases. From germline, CDR1 is LGHDT and CDR2 YNNKEL (reference sequence). The length of the CDR3 is 13 residues. The ends lost 3 bases at V and 15 bases at J; junction bases unmatched: 11. CDR3 nucleotides: TGTGCCAGCAGCCAGCAACCTGGGGGGGTTCGGTTCTTC. Residues: CASSQQPGGVRFF.

This clone was detected a few times. This chain joins TRBV6-4 and TRBJ1-3; D unresolved. The V and J ends lost 3 bases and 0 bases respectively, with 9 bases between them. CDR1 MRHNA and CDR2 SNTAGT come from the germline V gene. The CDR3 consists of 15 residues. CDR3 loop: CASSDVAGSGNTIYF. In DNA, the CDR3 is TGTGCCAGCAGTGATGTGGCGGGCTCTGGAAACACCATATATTTT.

This clone was recorded only once. This chain joins TRBV19 and TRBJ2-1; TRBD1 aligns across 9 bases. Trimming took 5 bases from V and 6 from J; bases not matched to a gene: 8. The CDR3 has 15 residues. The germline V gene has CDR1 LNHDA and CDR2 SQIVND (reference sequence). As DNA, the CDR3 is TGTGCCAGTAGTCCTGGGACAGGGTATGGCAATGAGCAGTTCTTC. Residues: CASSPGTGYGNEQFF.

This rearrangement joins TRBV29-1 to TRBJ1-5, with unresolved D. Trimming removed 1 base at V and 3 bases at J, with 16 bases between. This CDR3 has 16 residues. Germline values: CDR1 SQVTM, CDR2 ANQGSEA. Here the CDR3 DNA reads TGCAGCGTTGAAGGTCCCCCTTGGGCCACCAATCAGCCCCAGCATTTT. This codes for CSVEGPPWATNQPQHF.

This chain uses TRBV28 with TRBJ1-6; D remains unclear. CDR3 length equals 14 residues. With 2 bases removed from V and 9 bases from J, the gap between germline ends came to 11 bases. Looked up from germline, CDR1 is MDHEN and CDR2 is SYDVKM. The CDR3 nucleotides are TGTGCCAGCAGTTTAGAGGAGGAGACTTCACCCCTCCACTTT. It yields the protein CASSLEEETSPLHF.

The gene calls are TRBV5-4 and TRBJ2-4; TRBD2 matches 7 bases. V shed 3 bases, J shed 3 bases, and the junction held 3 bases outside the gene matches. Germline V gene data show CDR1 as SGHNT and CDR2 as YYREEE (reference sequence). CDR3 length equals 14 residues. The CDR3 loop is CASSSGGGKNIQYF. CDR3 nucleotide sequence: TGTGCCAGCAGCTCGGGGGGTGGCAAAAACATTCAGTACTTC.